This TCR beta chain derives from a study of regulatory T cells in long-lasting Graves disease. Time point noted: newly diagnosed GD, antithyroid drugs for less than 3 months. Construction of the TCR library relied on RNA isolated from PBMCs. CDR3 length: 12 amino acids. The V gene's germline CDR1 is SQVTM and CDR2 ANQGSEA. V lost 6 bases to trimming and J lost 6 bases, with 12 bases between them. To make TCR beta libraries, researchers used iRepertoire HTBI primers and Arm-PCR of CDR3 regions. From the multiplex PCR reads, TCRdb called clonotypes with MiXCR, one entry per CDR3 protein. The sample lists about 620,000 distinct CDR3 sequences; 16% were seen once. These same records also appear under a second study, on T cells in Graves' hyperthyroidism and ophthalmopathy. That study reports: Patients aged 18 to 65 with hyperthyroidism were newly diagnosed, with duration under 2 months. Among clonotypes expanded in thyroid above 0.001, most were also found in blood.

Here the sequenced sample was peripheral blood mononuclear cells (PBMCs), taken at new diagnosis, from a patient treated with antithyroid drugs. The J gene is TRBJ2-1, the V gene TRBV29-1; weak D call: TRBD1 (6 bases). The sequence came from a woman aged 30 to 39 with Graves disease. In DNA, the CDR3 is TGCAGCGTATCACCAGGGGTCAATGAGCAGTTCTTC. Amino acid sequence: CSVSPGVNEQFF.